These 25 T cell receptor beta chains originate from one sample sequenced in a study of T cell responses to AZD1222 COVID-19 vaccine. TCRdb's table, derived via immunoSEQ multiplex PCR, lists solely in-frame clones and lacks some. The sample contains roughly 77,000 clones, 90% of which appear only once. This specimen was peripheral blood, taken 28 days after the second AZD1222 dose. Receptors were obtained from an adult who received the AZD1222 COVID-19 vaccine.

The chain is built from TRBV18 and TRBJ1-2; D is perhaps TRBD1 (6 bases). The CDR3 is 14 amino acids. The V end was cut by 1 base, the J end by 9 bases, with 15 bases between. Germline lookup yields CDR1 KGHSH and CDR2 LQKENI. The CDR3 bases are TGTGCCAGCTCACCACGGGGGCTAGTGGCGAGCTACACCTTC. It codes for CASSPRGLVASYTF.

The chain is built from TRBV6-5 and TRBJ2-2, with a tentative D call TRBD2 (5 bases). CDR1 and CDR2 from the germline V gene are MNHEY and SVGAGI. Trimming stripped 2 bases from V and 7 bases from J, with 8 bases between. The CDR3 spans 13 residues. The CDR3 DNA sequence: TGTGCCAGCAGTTACCGGGGATTCGGGGAGCTGTTTTTT. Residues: CASSYRGFGELFF.

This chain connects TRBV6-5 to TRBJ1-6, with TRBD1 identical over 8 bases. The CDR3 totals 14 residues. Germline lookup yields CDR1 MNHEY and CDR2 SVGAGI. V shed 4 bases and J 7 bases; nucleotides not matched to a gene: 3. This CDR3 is CASSWNRGNSPLHF. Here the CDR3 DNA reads TGTGCCAGCAGTTGGAACAGGGGGAATTCACCCCTCCACTTT.

CDR3 amino acids: CASSTLWGSGFSYEQYF. For the CDR3, the DNA is TGTGCCAGCAGCACTTTATGGGGTTCCGGATTCTCCTACGAGCAGTACTTC. This sequence joins TRBV11-2 and TRBJ2-7, with D hard to call. V lost 5 bases to trimming and J lost 0 bases, with 20 bases between them. Germline values: CDR1 SGHAT, CDR2 FQNNGV. The CDR3 totals 17 residues.

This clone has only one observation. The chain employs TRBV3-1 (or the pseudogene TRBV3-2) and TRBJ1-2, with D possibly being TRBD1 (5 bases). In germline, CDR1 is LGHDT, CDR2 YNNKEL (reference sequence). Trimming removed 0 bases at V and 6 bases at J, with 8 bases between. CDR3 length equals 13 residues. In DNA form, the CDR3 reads TGTGCCAGCAGCCAAGAAAGAGGGGATGGCTACACCTTC. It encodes CASSQERGDGYTF.

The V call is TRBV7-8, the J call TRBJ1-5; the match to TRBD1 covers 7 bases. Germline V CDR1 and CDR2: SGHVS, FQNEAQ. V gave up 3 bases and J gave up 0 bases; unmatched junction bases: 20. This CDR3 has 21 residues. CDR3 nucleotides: TGTGCCAGCAGCTTTGGCGGGGACAGTAGCCGAGTAAAGTATAGCAATCAGCCCCAGCATTTT. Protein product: CASSFGGDSSRVKYSNQPQHF.

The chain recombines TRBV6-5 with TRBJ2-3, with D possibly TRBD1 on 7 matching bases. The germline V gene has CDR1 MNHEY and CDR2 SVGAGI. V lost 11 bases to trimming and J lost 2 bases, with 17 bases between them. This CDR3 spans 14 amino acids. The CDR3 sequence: CAGGDRRLTDTQYF. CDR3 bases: TGTGCCGGCGGGGACAGAAGACTCACAGATACGCAGTATTTT.

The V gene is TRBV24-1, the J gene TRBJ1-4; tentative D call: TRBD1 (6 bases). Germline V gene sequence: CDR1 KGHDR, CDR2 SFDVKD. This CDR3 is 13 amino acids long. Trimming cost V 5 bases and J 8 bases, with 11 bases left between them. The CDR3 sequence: CATSAGAGEKLFF. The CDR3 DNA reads TGTGCCACCAGTGCAGGGGCGGGGGAAAAACTGTTTTTT.

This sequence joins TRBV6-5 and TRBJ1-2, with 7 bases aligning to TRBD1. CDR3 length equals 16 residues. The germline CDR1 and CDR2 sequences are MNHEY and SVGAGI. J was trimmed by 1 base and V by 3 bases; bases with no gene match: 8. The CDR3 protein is CASSYIRTGGNYGYTF. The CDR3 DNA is TGTGCCAGCAGTTATATCCGGACAGGCGGTAACTATGGCTACACCTTC.

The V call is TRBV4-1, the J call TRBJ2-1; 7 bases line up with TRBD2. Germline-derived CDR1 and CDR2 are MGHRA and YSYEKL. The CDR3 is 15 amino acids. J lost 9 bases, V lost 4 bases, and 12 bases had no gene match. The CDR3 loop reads CASSLGLKREVEQFF. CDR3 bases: TGCGCCAGCAGCCTCGGACTCAAGCGGGAAGTTGAGCAGTTCTTC.

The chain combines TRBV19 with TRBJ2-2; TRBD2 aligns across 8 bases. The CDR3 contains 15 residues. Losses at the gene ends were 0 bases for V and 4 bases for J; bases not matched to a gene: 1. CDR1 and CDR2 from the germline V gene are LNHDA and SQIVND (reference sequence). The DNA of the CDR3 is TGTGCCAGTAGTATAGAGGCGGGGGGCACCGGGGAGCTGTTTTTT. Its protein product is CASSIEAGGTGELFF. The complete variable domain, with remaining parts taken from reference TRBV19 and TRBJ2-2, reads DGGITQSPKYLFRKEGQNVTLSCEQNLNHDAMYWYRQDPGQGLRLIYYSQIVNDFQKGDIAEGYSVSREKKESFPLTVTSAQKNPTAFYLCASSIEAGGTGELFFGEGSRLTVL.

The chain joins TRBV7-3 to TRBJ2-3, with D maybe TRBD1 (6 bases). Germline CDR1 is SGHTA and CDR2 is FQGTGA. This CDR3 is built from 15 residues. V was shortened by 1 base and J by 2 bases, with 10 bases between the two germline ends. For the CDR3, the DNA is TGTGCCAGCAGCTTAATGCCAGGGGTCACAGATACGCAGTATTTT. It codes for CASSLMPGVTDTQYF.

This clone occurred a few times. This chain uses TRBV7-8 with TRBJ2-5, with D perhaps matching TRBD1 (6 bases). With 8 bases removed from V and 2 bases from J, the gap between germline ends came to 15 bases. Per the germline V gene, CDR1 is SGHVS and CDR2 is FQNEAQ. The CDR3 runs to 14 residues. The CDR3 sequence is CASGSRQEQETQYF. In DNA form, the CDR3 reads TGTGCCAGCGGTTCAAGACAGGAGCAAGAGACCCAGTACTTC. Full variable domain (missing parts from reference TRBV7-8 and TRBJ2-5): GAGVSQSPRYKVAKRGQDVALRCDPISGHVSLFWYQQALGQGPEFLTYFQNEAQLDKSGLPSDRFFAERPEGSVSTLKIQRTQQEDSAVYLCASGSRQEQETQYFGPGTRLLVL.

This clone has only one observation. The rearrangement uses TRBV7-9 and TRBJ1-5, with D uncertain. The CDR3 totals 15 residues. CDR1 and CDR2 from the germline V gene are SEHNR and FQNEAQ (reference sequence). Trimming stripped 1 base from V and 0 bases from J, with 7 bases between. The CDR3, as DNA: TGTGCCAGCAGCTTAGTAGGTTATAGCAATCAGCCCCAGCATTTT. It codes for CASSLVGYSNQPQHF.

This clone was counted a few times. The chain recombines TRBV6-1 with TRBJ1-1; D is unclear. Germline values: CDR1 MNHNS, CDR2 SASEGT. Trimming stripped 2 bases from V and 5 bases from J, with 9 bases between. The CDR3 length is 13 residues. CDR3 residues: CASSETLWTEAFF. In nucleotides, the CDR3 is TGTGCCAGCAGTGAAACCTTGTGGACTGAAGCTTTCTTT.

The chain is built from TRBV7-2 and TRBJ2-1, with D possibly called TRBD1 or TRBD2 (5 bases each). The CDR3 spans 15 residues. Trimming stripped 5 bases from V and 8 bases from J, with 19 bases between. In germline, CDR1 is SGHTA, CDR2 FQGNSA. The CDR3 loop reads CASSPRDLYNDEQFF. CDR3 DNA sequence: TGTGCCAGCAGCCCACGGGACCTCTACAATGATGAGCAGTTCTTC. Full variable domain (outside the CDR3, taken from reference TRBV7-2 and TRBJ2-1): GAGVSQSPSNKVTEKGKDVELRCDPISGHTALYWYRQSLGQGLEFLIYFQGNSAPDKSGLPSDRFSAERTGGSVSTLTIQRTQQEDSAVYLCASSPRDLYNDEQFFGPGTRLTVL.

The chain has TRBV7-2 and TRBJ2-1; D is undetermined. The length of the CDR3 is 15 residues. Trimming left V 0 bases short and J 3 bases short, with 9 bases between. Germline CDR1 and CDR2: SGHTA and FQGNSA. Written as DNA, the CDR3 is TGTGCCAGCAGCTTAGCCGGCAGCCTCTACAATGAGCAGTTCTTC. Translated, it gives CASSLAGSLYNEQFF.

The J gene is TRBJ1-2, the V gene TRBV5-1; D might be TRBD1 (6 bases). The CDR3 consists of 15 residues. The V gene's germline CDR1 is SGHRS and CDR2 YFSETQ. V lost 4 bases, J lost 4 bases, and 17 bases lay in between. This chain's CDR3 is CASSGGGQPPYGYTF. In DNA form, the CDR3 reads TGCGCCAGCAGCGGGGGTGGACAGCCACCCTATGGCTACACCTTC.

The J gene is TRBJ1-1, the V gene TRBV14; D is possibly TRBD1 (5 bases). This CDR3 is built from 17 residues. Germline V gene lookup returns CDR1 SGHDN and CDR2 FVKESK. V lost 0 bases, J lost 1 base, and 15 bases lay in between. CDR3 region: CASSQDMLGLGNTEAFF. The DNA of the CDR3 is TGTGCCAGCAGCCAAGATATGTTGGGACTGGGGAACACTGAAGCTTTCTTT.

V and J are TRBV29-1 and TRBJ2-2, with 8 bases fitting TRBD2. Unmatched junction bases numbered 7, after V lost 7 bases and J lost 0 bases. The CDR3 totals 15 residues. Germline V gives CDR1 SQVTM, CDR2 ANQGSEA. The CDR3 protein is CSAILGLANTGELFF. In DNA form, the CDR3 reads TGCAGCGCGATACTGGGACTAGCGAACACCGGGGAGCTGTTTTTT.

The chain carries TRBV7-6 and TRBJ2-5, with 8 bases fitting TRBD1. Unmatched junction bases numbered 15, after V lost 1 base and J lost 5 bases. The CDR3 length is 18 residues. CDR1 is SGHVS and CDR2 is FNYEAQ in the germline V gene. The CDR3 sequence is CASSLGRTGPESYETQYF. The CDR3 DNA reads TGTGCCAGCAGCTTAGGCCGGACAGGGCCCGAATCGTATGAGACCCAGTACTTC.

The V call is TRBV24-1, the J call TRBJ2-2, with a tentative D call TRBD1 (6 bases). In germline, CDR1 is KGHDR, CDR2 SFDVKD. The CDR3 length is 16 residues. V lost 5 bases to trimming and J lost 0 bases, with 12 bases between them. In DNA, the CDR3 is TGTGCCACCAGTGCGTACGGACAGCCGAACACCGGGGAGCTGTTTTTT. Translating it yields CATSAYGQPNTGELFF.

CDR3 amino acids: CASRHRLNTEAFF. CDR3 nucleotides: TGTGCCAGCAGACACAGGCTTAACACTGAAGCTTTCTTT. V usage is TRBV3-1 (or the pseudogene TRBV3-2) and J usage is TRBJ1-1, with D perhaps matching TRBD1 (5 bases). CDR1 and CDR2 from the germline V gene are LGHDT and YNNKEL (reference sequence). Trimming left V 6 bases short and J 2 bases short, with 10 bases between. This CDR3 contains 13 residues.

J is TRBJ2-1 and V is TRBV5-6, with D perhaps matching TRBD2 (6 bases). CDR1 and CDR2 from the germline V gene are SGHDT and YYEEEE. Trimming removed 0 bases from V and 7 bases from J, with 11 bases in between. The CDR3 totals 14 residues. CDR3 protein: CASSLVSGRNEQFF. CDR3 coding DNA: TGTGCCAGCAGCTTGGTGTCGGGGAGGAATGAGCAGTTCTTC.

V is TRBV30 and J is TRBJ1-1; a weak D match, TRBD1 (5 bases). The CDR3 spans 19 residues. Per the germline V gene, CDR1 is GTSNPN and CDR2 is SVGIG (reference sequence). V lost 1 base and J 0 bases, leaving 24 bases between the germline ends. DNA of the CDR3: TGTGCCTGGAGTGCGGGACGGTTGAGCGCGAGTGGTTTGAACACTGAAGCTTTCTTT. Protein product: CAWSAGRLSASGLNTEAFF.